This record looks at one TCR beta chain sequence and its context. Its antigen is unidentified. Repertoires were generated with immunoSEQ multiplex PCR, while TCRdb's copy carries only in-frame clones and drops some. The sample yields about 29,000 clones, around nine tenths seen once. The sample belongs to a study of OX40 agonist ivuxolimab in advanced cancers. Study in general: Patients were dosed with the agonistic anti-OX40 (CD134) antibody ivuxolimab. Patients received intravenous ivuxolimab every 2 weeks at 0.01 to 10 mg/kg. Study observations and caveats: The antigen specificity of the peripheral T cells (those that were expanded) was not determined. Compared with CD4+, CD8+ T cells on average had more expanded clones.

The CDR3 extends over 13 amino acids. CDR1 and CDR2 from the germline V gene are MNHNY and SVGAGI (reference sequence). Trimming stripped 8 bases from V and 5 bases from J, with 15 bases between. This chain joins TRBV6-6 and TRBJ1-1; maybe TRBD1 (5 bases). This specimen was CD4+ or CD8+ T cells sorted from blood, taken in a trial of the OX40 agonist ivuxolimab. The clonotype originates from an adult with an advanced solid tumor such as melanoma, head and neck, liver or kidney cancer. The CDR3 region is CASGGEIWTEAFF. Here the CDR3 DNA reads TGTGCCAGCGGAGGGGAGATATGGACTGAAGCTTTCTTT.